This T cell receptor (beta chain) was retrieved from a study of T-cell memory formation after mild COVID-19. Study conclusions and caveats: CD4+ contracting clones were mainly CM and EM; CD8+ ones, EMRA. Some responding clones appeared in pre-infection memory, suggesting cross-reactive memory joined.

Germline CDR1 reads SGHDN; CDR2 reads FVKESK. Trimming cost V 4 bases and J 5 bases, with 9 bases left between them. The CDR3 is made up of 13 amino acids. Concerning this clonotype: Its target is not known.

MiXCR, applied by TCRdb to the 5' RACE reads, yields one record per CDR3 protein. The sample has fewer than 500,000 distinct CDR3 sequences; approximately 23% are singletons. V is TRBV14 and J is TRBJ2-1; D is unresolved. This receptor was identified in an adult woman who had mild COVID-19 (a few samples of this study predate the infection). Cell type and time point are not known. The sequenced material came from PBMCs or a T cell subset sorted from them (not recorded which). This CDR3 reads CASSPYRHNEQFF. The CDR3 DNA is TGTGCCAGCAGCCCGTACCGGCACAATGAGCAGTTCTTC. The full variable domain, rest sourced from reference TRBV14 and TRBJ2-1, is EAGVTQFPSHSVIEKGQTVTLRCDPISGHDNLYWYRRVMGKEIKFLLHFVKESKQDESGMPNNRFLAERTGGTYSTLKVQPAELEDSGVYFCASSPYRHNEQFFGPGTRLTVL.